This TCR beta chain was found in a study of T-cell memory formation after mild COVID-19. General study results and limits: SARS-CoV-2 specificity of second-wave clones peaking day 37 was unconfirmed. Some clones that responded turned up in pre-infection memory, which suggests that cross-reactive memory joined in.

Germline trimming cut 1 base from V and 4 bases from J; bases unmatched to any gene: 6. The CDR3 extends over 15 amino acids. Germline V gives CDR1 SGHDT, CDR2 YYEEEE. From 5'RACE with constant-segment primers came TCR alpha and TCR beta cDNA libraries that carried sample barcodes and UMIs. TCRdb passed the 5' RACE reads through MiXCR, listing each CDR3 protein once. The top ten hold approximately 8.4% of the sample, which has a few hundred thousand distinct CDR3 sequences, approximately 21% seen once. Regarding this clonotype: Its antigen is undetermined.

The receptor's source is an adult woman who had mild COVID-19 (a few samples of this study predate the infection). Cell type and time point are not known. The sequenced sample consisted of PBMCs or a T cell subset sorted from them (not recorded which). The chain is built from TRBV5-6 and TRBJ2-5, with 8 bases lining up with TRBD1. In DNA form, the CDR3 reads TGTGCCAGCAGCTTGCCGCGGACAGGGACAGAGACCCAGTACTTC. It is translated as CASSLPRTGTETQYF.